This is a list of T cell receptor beta chains from one sample in a study of T cells in Graves' hyperthyroidism and ophthalmopathy. One entry per CDR3 protein, called by TCRdb with MiXCR from the multiplex PCR reads. The profile shows almost 500,000 distinct CDR3 sequences, 22% of them singletons. Input material: blood. The receptors come from a woman in her 70s with Graves' ophthalmopathy. The CDR3 runs from the conserved cysteine through the conserved F or W. A D gene is named only where the DNA matches it firmly. The size of a clone is reported for some rows only, either as once, few or many, or as a class for expanded clones.

>TRBJ1-3|.|TRBV19|.
TGTGCCAGTAGTCAACCGGGACATCCCTCTGGAAACACCATATATTTT
CASSQPGHPSGNTIYF
>TRBJ1-6|.|TRBV5-1|.
TGCGCCAGCAGCCCCGCGGGGGGGTCACCCCTCCACTTT
CASSPAGGSPLHF
>TRBJ2-2|.|TRBV5-1|.
TGCGCCAGCAGCCAAAAGGGATCGAACACCGGGGAGCTGTTTTTT
CASSQKGSNTGELFF
>TRBJ2-1|few|TRBV19|.
TGTGCCAGTAGCGGACTCCTACGGAATGAGCAGTTCTTC
CASSGLLRNEQFF
>TRBJ2-5|few|TRBV10-3|TRBD1
TGTGCCATCAGTCCCGGGACAGGGAGGGTTGAGACCCAGTACTTC
CAISPGTGRVETQYF
>TRBJ1-2|.|TRBV10-2|.
TGCGCCAGCAGTGAGTCAACCCTTTGGTATGGCTACACCTTC
CASSESTLWYGYTF
>TRBJ1-4|few|TRBV14|.
TGTGCCAGCAGCCAAGCGGGAGGGCGGGTTGAAAAACTGTTTTTT
CASSQAGGRVEKLFF
>TRBJ2-1|few|TRBV20-1|TRBD2
TGCAGTGCCCACACACTAGCGGGACGAACCCCAAATGAGCAGTTCTTC
CSAHTLAGRTPNEQFF
>TRBJ2-7|.|TRBV25-1|TRBD1
TGTGCCAGCAGCTCAACCGGACAGGCGCCTTACGAGCAGTACTTC
CASSSTGQAPYEQYF
>TRBJ1-5|few|TRBV11-2|.
TGTGCCAGCAGCTATGCCGACGGGAGGGGCCAGCCCCAGCATTTT
CASSYADGRGQPQHF
>TRBJ2-7|once|TRBV30|TRBD1
TGTGCCTGGAGGACGACCGGGACAGGCCGCTCCGAGCAGTACTTC
CAWRTTGTGRSEQYF
>TRBJ1-3|many|TRBV12-3/TRBV12-4|.
TGTGCCAGCAGTTTAAATATCCCGATTGGAGGAAACACCATATATTTT
CASSLNIPIGGNTIYF
>TRBJ2-7|few|TRBV5-1|.
TGCGCCAGCAGCTCCTCGGGGATATACGAGCAGTACTTC
CASSSSGIYEQYF
>TRBJ2-7|few|TRBV5-1|.
TGCGCCAGCAGCTTGGACACGATCTACGAGCAGTACTTC
CASSLDTIYEQYF
>TRBJ2-1|.|TRBV19|TRBD2
TGTGCCAGTAGCCTACAGAGCGGGGGGGGACGGCAGTTCTTC
CASSLQSGGGRQFF
>TRBJ2-5|.|TRBV9|.
TGTGCCAGCAGCGTAGATACAGGACTCCAAGAGACCCAGTACTTC
CASSVDTGLQETQYF
>TRBJ1-5|few|TRBV24-1|TRBD1
TGTGCCACCAGCCATGACAGGGTTCAGCCCCAGCATTTT
CATSHDRVQPQHF
>TRBJ2-1|.|TRBV6-2/TRBV6-3|.
TGTGCCAGCAGTTCCTTAACGGGAGTGTTCCATGAGCAGTTCTTC
CASSSLTGVFHEQFF
>TRBJ1-2|few|TRBV5-1|.
TGCGCCAGCAGCTTGGAGGGCAGGGAAGGCTACACCTTC
CASSLEGREGYTF
>TRBJ2-7|few|TRBV10-3|TRBD1
TGTGCCATCAGCCAGACAGGGTTGAAATCGGACGAGCAGTACTTC
CAISQTGLKSDEQYF
>TRBJ2-2|.|TRBV10-2|.
TGCGCCAGCAGTGAGTCTGGGCGGACTTGGGTCACCGGGGAGCTGTTTTTT
CASSESGRTWVTGELFF
>TRBJ2-1|few|TRBV2|.
TGTGCCAACAGAATTAAAACAGAGCAGTTCTTC
CANRIKTEQFF
>TRBJ2-2|many|TRBV12-3/TRBV12-4|TRBD2
TGTGCCAGCAGTTTCTTAGCGGGAAGAGGCACCGGGGAGCTGTTTTTT
CASSFLAGRGTGELFF
>TRBJ2-1|few|TRBV7-2|.
TGTGCCAGCAGCTTAAGCAAATCGGAGCAGTTCTTC
CASSLSKSEQFF